This T cell receptor (beta chain) was found in a study of blood T cell repertoires in COVID-19. Study information: The origin of the acute and convalescent COVID-19 samples was the United States, Italy and Spain. The analysed material was cDNA or gDNA that came from T cells, B-cell-depleted T cells, or PBMCs.

How the authors handled the data: The assay estimated nucleated cells by amplifying reference gene primers. Measured with immunoSEQ multiplex PCR; TCRdb has only the in-frame clones, and not every one. V and J calls and clone size are those listed in that table; D and trimming were worked out from the DNA. Of more than 250,000 clones listed, roughly 85% were seen once; the top ten hold 4% to 6%. CDR1 MGHRA and CDR2 YSYEKL come from the germline V gene. Trimming left V 0 bases short and J 13 bases short, with 14 bases between. This CDR3 comprises 13 residues. The clonotype was recovered from a man aged 45-65 years with active or convalescent COVID-19. The material sequenced was peripheral blood. This chain links TRBV4-1 with TRBJ2-3, with D perhaps TRBD2 (6 bases). CDR3 in amino acids: CASSQDRGLEEYF. For the CDR3, the DNA is TGCGCCAGCAGCCAAGATAGGGGACTGGAGGAGTATTTT.